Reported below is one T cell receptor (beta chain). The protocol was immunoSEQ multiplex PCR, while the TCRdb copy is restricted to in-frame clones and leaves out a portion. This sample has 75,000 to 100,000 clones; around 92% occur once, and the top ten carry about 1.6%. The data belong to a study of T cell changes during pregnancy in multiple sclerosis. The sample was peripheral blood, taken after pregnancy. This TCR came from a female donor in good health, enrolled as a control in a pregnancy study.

The DNA of the CDR3 is TGTGCCAGTCGACAGGGGAGAGGCTACACCTTC. This translates into CASRQGRGYTF. The chain joins TRBV6-6 to TRBJ1-2; 8 nucleotides agree with TRBD1. CDR1 and CDR2 from the germline V gene are MNHNY and SVGAGI (reference sequence). This CDR3 contains 11 residues. Trimming took 9 bases from V and 8 from J; bases not matched to a gene: 5.